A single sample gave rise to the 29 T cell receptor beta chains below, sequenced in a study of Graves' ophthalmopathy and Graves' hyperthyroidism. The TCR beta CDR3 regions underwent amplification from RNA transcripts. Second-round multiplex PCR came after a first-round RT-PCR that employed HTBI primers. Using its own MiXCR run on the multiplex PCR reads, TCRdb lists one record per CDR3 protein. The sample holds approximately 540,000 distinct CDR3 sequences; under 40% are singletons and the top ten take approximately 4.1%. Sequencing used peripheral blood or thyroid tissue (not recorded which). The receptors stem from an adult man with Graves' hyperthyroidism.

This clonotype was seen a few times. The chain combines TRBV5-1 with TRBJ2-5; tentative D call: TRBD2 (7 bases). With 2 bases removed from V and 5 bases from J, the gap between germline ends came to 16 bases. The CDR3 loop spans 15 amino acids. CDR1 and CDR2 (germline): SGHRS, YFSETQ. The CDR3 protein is CASSLVTGGRETQYF. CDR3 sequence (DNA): TGCGCCAGCAGCTTAGTGACGGGGGGCAGGGAGACCCAGTACTTC.

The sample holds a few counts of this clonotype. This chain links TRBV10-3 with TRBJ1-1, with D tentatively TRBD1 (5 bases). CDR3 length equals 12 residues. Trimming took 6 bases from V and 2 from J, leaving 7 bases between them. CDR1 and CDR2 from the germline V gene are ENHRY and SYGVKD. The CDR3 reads CAIRGPNTEAFF. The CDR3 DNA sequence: TGTGCCATCAGGGGGCCTAACACTGAAGCTTTCTTT.

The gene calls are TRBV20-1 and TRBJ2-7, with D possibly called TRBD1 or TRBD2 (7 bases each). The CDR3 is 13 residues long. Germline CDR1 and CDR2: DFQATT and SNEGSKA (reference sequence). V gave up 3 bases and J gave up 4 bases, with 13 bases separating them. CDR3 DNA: TGCAGTGCTAGCCCAGGGGGGGATTACGAGCAGTACTTC. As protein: CSASPGGDYEQYF.

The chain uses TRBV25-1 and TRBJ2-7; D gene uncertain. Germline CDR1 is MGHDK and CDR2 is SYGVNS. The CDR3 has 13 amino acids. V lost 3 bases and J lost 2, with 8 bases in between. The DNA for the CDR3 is TGTGCCAGCAGTGAGTGGGCAACCTACGAGCAGTACTTC. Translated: CASSEWATYEQYF.

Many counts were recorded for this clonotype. The DNA for the CDR3 is TGTGCCAGCAGCTTAGCCGTCGGAGCTTTCTTT. As protein: CASSLAVGAFF. The chain has TRBV7-8 and TRBJ1-1; no reliable D call. Trimming took 0 bases from V and 10 from J, leaving 6 bases between them. The CDR3 consists of 11 residues. CDR1 is SGHVS, CDR2 FQNEAQ, per germline.

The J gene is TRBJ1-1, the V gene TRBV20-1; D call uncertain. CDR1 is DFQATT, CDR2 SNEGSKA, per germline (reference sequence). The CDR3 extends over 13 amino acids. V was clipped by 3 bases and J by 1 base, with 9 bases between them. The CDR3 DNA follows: TGCAGTGCTAGTTTTAATCCGAACACTGAAGCTTTCTTT. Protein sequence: CSASFNPNTEAFF.

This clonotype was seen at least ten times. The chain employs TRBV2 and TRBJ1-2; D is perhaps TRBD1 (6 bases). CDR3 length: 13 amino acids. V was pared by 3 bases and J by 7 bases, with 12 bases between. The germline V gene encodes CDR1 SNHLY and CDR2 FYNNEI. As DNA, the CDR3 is TGTGCCAGCAGTGATTGGGGGCGCGGTGGCTACACCTTC. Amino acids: CASSDWGRGGYTF. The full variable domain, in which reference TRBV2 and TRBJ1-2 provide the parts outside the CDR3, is EPEVTQTPSHQVTQMGQEVILRCVPISNHLYFYWYRQILGQKVEFLVSFYNNEISEKSEIFDDQFSVERPDGSNFTLKIRSTKLEDSAMYFCASSDWGRGGYTFGSGTRLTVV.

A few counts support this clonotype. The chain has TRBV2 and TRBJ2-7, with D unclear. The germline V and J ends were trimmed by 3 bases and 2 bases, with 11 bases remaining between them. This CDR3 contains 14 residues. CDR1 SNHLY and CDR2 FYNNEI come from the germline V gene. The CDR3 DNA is TGTGCCAGCAGTGATGGGCGGCCCCCCTACGAGCAGTACTTC. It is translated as CASSDGRPPYEQYF.

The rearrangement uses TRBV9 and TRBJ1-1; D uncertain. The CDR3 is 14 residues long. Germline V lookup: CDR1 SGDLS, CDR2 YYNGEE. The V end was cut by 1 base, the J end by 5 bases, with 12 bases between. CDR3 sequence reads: CASSVKDRGTEAFF. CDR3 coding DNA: TGTGCCAGCAGCGTAAAGGACCGAGGGACTGAAGCTTTCTTT.

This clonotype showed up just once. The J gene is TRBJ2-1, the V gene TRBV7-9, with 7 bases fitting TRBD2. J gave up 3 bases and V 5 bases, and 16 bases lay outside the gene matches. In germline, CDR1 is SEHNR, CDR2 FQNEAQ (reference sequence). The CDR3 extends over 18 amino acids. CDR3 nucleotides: TGTGCCAGCAGCCAAAAACCGACAGCGGGACGCCGCTACAATGAGCAGTTCTTC. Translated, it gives CASSQKPTAGRRYNEQFF.

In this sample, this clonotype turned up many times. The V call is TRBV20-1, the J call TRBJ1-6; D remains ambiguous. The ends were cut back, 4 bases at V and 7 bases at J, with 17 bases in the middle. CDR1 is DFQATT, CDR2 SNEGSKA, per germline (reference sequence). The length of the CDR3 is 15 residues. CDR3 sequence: CSATTSKQRNSPLHF. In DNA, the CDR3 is TGCAGTGCTACGACTAGCAAACAGAGAAATTCACCCCTCCACTTT.

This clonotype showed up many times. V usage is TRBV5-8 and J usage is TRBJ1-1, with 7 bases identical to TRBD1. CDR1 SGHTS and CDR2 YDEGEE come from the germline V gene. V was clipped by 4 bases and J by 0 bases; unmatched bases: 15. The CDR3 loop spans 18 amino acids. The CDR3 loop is CASSSLGQIVAMNTEAFF. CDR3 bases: TGTGCCAGCAGCAGCTTGGGACAGATAGTAGCCATGAACACTGAAGCTTTCTTT.

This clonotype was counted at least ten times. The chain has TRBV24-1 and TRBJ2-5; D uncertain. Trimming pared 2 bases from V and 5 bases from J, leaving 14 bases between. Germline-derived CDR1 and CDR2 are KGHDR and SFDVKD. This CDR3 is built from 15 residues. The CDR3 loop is CATSDSGEAGETQYF. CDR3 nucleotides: TGTGCCACCAGTGATTCGGGCGAAGCCGGGGAGACCCAGTACTTC.

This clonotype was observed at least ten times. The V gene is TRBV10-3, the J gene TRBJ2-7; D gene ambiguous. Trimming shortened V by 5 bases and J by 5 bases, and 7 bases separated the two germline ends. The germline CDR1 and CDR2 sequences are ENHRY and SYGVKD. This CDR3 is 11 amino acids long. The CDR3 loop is CAISRENEQYF. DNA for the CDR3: TGTGCCATCAGTCGAGAGAACGAGCAGTACTTC.

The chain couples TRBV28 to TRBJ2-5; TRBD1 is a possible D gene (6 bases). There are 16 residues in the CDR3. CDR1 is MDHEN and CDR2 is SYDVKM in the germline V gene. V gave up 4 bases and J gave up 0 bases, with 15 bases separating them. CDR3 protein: CASSWGLSAYQETQYF. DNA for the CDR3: TGTGCCAGCAGTTGGGGGCTTAGCGCGTACCAAGAGACCCAGTACTTC.

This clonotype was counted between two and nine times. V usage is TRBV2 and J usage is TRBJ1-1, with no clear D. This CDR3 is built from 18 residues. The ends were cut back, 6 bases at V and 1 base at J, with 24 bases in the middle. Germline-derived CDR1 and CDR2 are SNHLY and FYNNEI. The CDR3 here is CASRRFSSALRPNTEAFF. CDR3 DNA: TGTGCCAGCAGAAGATTCAGTAGTGCCCTACGTCCGAACACTGAAGCTTTCTTT. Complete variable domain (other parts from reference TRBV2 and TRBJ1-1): EPEVTQTPSHQVTQMGQEVILRCVPISNHLYFYWYRQILGQKVEFLVSFYNNEISEKSEIFDDQFSVERPDGSNFTLKIRSTKLEDSAMYFCASRRFSSALRPNTEAFFGQGTRLTVV.

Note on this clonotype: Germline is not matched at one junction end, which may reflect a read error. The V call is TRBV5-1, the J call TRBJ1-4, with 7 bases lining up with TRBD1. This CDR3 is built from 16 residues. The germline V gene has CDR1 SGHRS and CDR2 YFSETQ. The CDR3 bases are TGTGCCAGCAGCTTATTTAGGCGAAGGGGGCTTGAAAAACTGTTTTTT. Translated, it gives CASSLFRRRGLEKLFF.

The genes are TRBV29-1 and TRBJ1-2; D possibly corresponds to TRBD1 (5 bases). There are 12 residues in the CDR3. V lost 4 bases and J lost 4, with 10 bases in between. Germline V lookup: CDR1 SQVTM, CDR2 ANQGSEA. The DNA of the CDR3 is TGCAGCGTTGTACAGGAATTCTATGGCTACACCTTC. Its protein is CSVVQEFYGYTF.

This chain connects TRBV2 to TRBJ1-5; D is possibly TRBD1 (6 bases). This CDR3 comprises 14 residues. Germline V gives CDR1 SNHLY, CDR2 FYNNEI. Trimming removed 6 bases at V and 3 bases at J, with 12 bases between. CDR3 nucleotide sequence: TGTGCCAGCAGGTGGGGGGCTTTCAATCAGCCCCAGCATTTT. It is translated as CASRWGAFNQPQHF.

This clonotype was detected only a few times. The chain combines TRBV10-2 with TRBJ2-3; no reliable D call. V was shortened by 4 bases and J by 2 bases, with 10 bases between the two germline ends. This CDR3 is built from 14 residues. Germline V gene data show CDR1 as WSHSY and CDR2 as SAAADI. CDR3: CASSAGFTTDTQYF. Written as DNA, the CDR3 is TGCGCCAGCAGTGCTGGTTTTACCACAGATACGCAGTATTTT.

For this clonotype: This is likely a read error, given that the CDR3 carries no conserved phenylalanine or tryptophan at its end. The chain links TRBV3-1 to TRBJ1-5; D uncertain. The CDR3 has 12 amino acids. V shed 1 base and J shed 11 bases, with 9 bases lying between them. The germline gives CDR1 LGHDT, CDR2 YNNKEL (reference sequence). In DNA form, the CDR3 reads TGTGCCAGCAGCCAAGTAGGTGGTGCCCAGCATCTT. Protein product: CASSQVGGAQHL.

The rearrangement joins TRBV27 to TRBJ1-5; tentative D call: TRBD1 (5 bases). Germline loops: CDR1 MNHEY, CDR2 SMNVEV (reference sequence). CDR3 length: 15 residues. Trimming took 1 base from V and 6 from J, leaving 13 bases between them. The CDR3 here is CASSLYSQGGQPQHF. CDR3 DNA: TGTGCCAGCAGTTTATATAGCCAGGGAGGTCAGCCCCAGCATTTT.

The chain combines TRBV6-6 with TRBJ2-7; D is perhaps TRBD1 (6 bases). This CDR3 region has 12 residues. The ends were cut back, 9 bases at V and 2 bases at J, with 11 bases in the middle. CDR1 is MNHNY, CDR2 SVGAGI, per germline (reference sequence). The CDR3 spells CASGQPAYEQYF. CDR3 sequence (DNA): TGTGCCAGTGGACAGCCCGCCTACGAGCAGTACTTC.

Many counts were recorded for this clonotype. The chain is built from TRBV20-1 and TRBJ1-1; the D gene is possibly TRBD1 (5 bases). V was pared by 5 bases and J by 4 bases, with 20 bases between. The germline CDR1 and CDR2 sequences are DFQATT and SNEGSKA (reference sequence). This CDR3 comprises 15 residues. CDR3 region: CSAPGLGQWGTEAFF. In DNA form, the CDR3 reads TGCAGTGCTCCCGGCTTGGGGCAATGGGGCACTGAAGCTTTCTTT.

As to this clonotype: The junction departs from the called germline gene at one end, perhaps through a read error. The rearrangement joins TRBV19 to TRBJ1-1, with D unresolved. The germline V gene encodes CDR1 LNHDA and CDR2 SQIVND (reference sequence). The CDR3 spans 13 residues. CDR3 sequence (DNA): TGCGCCAGCAGCTCGGGATCGGGCACTGAAGCTTTCTTT. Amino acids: CASSSGSGTEAFF.

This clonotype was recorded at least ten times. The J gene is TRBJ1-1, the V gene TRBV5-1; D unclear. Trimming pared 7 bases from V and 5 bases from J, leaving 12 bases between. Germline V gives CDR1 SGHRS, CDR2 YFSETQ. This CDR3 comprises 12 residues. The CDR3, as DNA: TGCGCCAGCTTTGACCGGTATACTGAAGCTTTCTTT. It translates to CASFDRYTEAFF.

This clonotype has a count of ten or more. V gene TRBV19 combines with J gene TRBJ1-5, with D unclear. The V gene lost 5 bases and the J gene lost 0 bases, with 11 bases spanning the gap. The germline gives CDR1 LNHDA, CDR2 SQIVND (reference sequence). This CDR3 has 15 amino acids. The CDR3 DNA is TGTGCCAGTAGTCGAGATTCAATTAGCAATCAGCCCCAGCATTTT. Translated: CASSRDSISNQPQHF.

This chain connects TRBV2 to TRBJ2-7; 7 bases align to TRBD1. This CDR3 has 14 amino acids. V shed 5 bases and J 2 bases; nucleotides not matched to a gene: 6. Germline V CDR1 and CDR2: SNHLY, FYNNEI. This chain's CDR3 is CASSHDRVAYEQYF. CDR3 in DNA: TGTGCCAGCAGTCATGACAGGGTTGCCTACGAGCAGTACTTC. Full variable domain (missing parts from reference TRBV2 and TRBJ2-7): EPEVTQTPSHQVTQMGQEVILRCVPISNHLYFYWYRQILGQKVEFLVSFYNNEISEKSEIFDDQFSVERPDGSNFTLKIRSTKLEDSAMYFCASSHDRVAYEQYFGPGTRLTVT.

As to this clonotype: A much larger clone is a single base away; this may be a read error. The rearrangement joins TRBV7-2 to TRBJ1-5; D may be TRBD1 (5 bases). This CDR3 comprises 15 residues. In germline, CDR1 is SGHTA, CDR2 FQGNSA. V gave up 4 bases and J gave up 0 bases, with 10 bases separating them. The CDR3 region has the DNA TGTGCCAGCAGCTACCGGGGCATTAGCAATCAGCCCCAGCATTTT. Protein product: CASSYRGISNQPQHF.